Presented here are 4 T cell receptor beta chains from one specimen sequenced in a study of post-analysis software for immune sequencing data. Study-level results: Patients carried a handful of TRBV segments more frequently than controls did, and TRBV5-6, TRBV5-1 and TRBV20-1 were among them.

Unique-molecular-identifier-tagged TCR beta cDNA libraries were used. TCRdb passed the PCR reads through MiXCR, listing each CDR3 protein once. The sample contains 650,000 to 850,000 distinct CDR3 sequences, 53% of which appear only once. These receptors lack a known antigen. Material for sequencing was blood. These receptors originate from a girl aged 10 to 17 with multiple sclerosis.

J is TRBJ2-1 and V is TRBV12-5; no clear D gene. V shed 2 bases and J shed 3 bases, with 2 bases lying between them. The CDR3 has 12 amino acids. Germline CDR1 reads LGHNT; CDR2 reads FRNRAP. The CDR3 bases are TGTGCTAGTGGTTTGTACTACAATGAGCAGTTCTTC. The encoded protein is CASGLYYNEQFF.

The V gene is TRBV7-9, the J gene TRBJ2-7; TRBD1 is a possible D gene (5 bases). The V gene's germline CDR1 is SEHNR and CDR2 FQNEAQ (reference sequence). This CDR3 has 12 residues. Trimming took 4 bases from V and 6 from J, leaving 10 bases between them. In DNA, the CDR3 is TGTGCCAGCAGCTCACAGGTTCCCGAGCAGTACTTC. Protein: CASSSQVPEQYF.

This clonotype was seen a few times. The V gene is TRBV10-3, the J gene TRBJ2-7; D may match TRBD1 or TRBD2 (5 bases each). CDR3 length: 16 amino acids. Trimming took off 2 bases at V and 5 bases at J, with 19 bases between the two ends. Germline V lookup: CDR1 ENHRY, CDR2 SYGVKD. This chain's CDR3 is CAISEGVGTLPDEQYF. The CDR3 DNA follows: TGTGCCATCAGTGAGGGGGTGGGGACCTTACCCGACGAGCAGTACTTC.

Here the CDR3 DNA reads TGCAGCGTTTCCCTAGGACCTACCTACGAGCAGTACTTC. It specifies CSVSLGPTYEQYF. The chain is built from TRBV29-1 and TRBJ2-7; D is unclear. V lost 5 bases to trimming and J lost 2 bases, with 13 bases between them. This CDR3 has 13 amino acids. Germline CDR1 and CDR2: SQVTM and ANQGSEA.